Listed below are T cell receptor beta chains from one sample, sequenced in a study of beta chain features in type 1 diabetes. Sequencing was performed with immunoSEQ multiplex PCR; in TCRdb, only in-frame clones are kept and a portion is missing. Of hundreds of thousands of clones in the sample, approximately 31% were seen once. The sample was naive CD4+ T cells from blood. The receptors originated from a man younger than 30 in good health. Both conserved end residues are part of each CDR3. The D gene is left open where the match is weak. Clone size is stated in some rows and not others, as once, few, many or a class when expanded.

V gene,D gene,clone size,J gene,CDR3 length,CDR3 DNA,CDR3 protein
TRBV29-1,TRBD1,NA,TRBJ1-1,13,TGCAGCATTGAGGGACAGCAGAACACTGAAGCTTTCTTT,CSIEGQQNTEAFF
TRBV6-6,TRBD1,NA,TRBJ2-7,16,TGTGCCAGCAGTTACTTAGTGGACAGGGGGCAATACGAGCAGTACTTC,CASSYLVDRGQYEQYF
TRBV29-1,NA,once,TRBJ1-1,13,TGCAGCGTAGAAGGACGGTTGAACACTGAAGCTTTCTTT,CSVEGRLNTEAFF
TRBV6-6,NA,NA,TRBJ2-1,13,TGTGCCAGCACCTCGACCGAATACAATGAGCAGTTCTTC,CASTSTEYNEQFF
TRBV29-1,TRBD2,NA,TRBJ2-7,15,TGCAGCGTTGGGAGACTAGCGGGAGGAGGTTACGAGCAGTACTTC,CSVGRLAGGGYEQYF
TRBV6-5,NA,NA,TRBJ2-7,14,TGTGCCAGCAGTCCACCGGGGGGCACTTACGAGCAGTACTTC,CASSPPGGTYEQYF
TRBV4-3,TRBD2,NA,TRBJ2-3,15,TGCGCCAGCAGCTTGCGGACTAGCGGCACAGATACGCAGTATTTT,CASSLRTSGTDTQYF
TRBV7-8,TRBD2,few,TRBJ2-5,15,TGTGCCAGCAGCCCTCAGACTAGCCTCCAAGAGACCCAGTACTTC,CASSPQTSLQETQYF
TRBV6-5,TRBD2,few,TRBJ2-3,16,TGTGCCAGCAGTTACTCGATCGGGAGGGCCCAAGATACGCAGTATTTT,CASSYSIGRAQDTQYF
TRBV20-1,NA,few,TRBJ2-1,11,TGCAGTGCTAGTGAGAACAATGAGCAGTTCTTC,CSASENNEQFF
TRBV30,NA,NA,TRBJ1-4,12,TGTGCCTTAGACACCCGCATGGGAAAACTGTTTTTT,CALDTRMGKLFF
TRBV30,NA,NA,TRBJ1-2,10,TGTGCCTGGAGTAAGAATGGCTACACCTTC,CAWSKNGYTF
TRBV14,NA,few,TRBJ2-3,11,TGTGCCAGCAGCCCCCTGGATACGCAGTATTTT,CASSPLDTQYF
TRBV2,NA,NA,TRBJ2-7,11,TGTGCCAGCAATGACTACTACGAGCAGTACTTC,CASNDYYEQYF
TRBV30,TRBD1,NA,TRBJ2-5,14,TGTGCCTGGAGTCGGGACAGGGGCCAAGAGACCCAGTACTTC,CAWSRDRGQETQYF
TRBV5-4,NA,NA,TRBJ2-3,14,TGTGCCAGCAGCGCAAACAGGGCCCTCGGTACGCAGTATTTT,CASSANRALGTQYF
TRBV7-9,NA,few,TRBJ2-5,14,TGTGCCAGCAGCCCCGAAGACCGCCAAGAGACCCAGTACTTC,CASSPEDRQETQYF